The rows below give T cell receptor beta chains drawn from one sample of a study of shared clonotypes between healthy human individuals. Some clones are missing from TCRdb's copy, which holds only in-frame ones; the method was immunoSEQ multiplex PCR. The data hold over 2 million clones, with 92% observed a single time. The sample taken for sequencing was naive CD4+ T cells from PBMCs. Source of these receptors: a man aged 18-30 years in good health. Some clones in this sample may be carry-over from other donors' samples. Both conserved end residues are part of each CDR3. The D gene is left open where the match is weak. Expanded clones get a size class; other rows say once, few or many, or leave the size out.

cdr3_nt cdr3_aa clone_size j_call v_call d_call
TGTGCCAGCAGTTTATTGGCAGGGCGAGGGTACAATGAGCAGTTCTTC CASSLLAGRGYNEQFF NA TRBJ2-1 TRBV28 NA
TGTGCCAGCAGCTCCGGGTCAGCGGGAGACGAGCAGTACTTC CASSSGSAGDEQYF NA TRBJ2-7 TRBV7-3 TRBD2
TGTGCCAGCAGCCCCCCCGATTCCGGCTACACCTTC CASSPPDSGYTF once TRBJ1-2 TRBV7-9 NA
TGTGCCAGCAGCTTAAATCCGGGAGGGACTGGGGAGCAGTTCTTC CASSLNPGGTGEQFF NA TRBJ2-1 TRBV7-3 TRBD2
TGTGCCAGCAGCTTATGGGACAGCTCTCGGCGGGCTTTCTTT CASSLWDSSRRAFF NA TRBJ1-1 TRBV7-2 TRBD1
TGTGCCAGCAGCCCAGGGGGACTAGCGGGGGACACCGGGGAGCTGTTTTTT CASSPGGLAGDTGELFF NA TRBJ2-2 TRBV11-3 TRBD2
TGTGCCAGCAGTCCCCGGACGGCTGGAAACACCATATATTTT CASSPRTAGNTIYF NA TRBJ1-3 TRBV28 NA
TGTGCCAGCAGCCAAGGACCCCAGGGGTCCTCTGGAAACACCATATATTTT CASSQGPQGSSGNTIYF NA TRBJ1-3 TRBV4-2 NA
TGTGCCAGCAGCCCAGCGGGGGTGACCACAGATACGCAGTATTTT CASSPAGVTTDTQYF NA TRBJ2-3 TRBV6-4 TRBD2
TGTGCCAGCAGTCAACAAGGATATGGCTACACCTTC CASSQQGYGYTF NA TRBJ1-2 TRBV6-1 NA
TGTGCCAGCAGATTAGGGGGCTCTAGCAATCAGCCCCAGCATTTT CASRLGGSSNQPQHF NA TRBJ1-5 TRBV5-8 TRBD1
TGTGCCAGCAGCATAGGGACTGACTCCACAGATACGCAGTATTTT CASSIGTDSTDTQYF NA TRBJ2-3 TRBV7-9 NA
TGTGCCAGCAGTCGGACAGTAAATGAAAAACTGTTTTTT CASSRTVNEKLFF NA TRBJ1-4 TRBV27 NA
TGTGCCAGTAAACCGGGACAGGGGGCCCACGAGCAGTACTTC CASKPGQGAHEQYF NA TRBJ2-7 TRBV19 TRBD1
TGTGCCAGCAGCTTAGCTAGCAACAGCCCAGATACGCAGTATTTT CASSLASNSPDTQYF NA TRBJ2-3 TRBV11-2 NA
TGTGCCAGCAGTCCCGACGCGGGAGGAAACACCATATATTTT CASSPDAGGNTIYF NA TRBJ1-3 TRBV6-6 NA
TGTGCCAGCAGCTTATTAGTAATGGGCAGGGGGCATTCCGGGGAGCTGTTTTTT CASSLLVMGRGHSGELFF NA TRBJ2-2 TRBV11-2 TRBD1
TGCAGCGTTAACCGGGACTCCAACGAGCAGTACTTC CSVNRDSNEQYF NA TRBJ2-7 TRBV29-1 NA
TGTGCCAGCTCACCATCTAGGAATCAGCCCCAGCATTTT CASSPSRNQPQHF NA TRBJ1-5 TRBV18 NA
TGTGCCAGCAGTTACGGTGGGGCCACCTATAGCAATCAGCCCCAGCATTTT CASSYGGATYSNQPQHF NA TRBJ1-5 TRBV5-8 NA
TGCGCCAGCAGTGGACAGGGGTGGGACGAGCAGTACTTC CASSGQGWDEQYF NA TRBJ2-7 TRBV10-1 TRBD1
TGTGCCTGGAAAGAGGGAGGAAACACCATATATTTT CAWKEGGNTIYF NA TRBJ1-3 TRBV30 NA
TGTGCCAGCACACGACTAGCCCGCAATGAGCAGTTCTTC CASTRLARNEQFF once TRBJ2-1 TRBV6-6 TRBD2
TGTGCCAGCAGTAACGAGGAGACCCAGTACTTC CASSNEETQYF NA TRBJ2-5 TRBV2 NA
TGTGCCAGCAGCTTACTCCCGCTTGCGAACACCGGGGAGCTGTTTTTT CASSLLPLANTGELFF NA TRBJ2-2 TRBV7-2 NA
TGTGCCAGCAGCCTACAGGGGTACGAGCAGTACTTC CASSLQGYEQYF NA TRBJ2-7 TRBV14 TRBD1
TGTGCCAGCAGCCTTATGATGAACACTGAAGCTTTCTTT CASSLMMNTEAFF NA TRBJ1-1 TRBV11-2 NA
TGTGCCAGCAGCTTAGGACTAGCGGTGACCTACGAGCAGTACTTC CASSLGLAVTYEQYF NA TRBJ2-7 TRBV7-2 TRBD2
TGTGCCAGCAGCCAAGATCCTAGCGCAGATACGCAGTATTTT CASSQDPSADTQYF once TRBJ2-3 TRBV14 NA
TGTGCCAGCAGCTTATCGGGCTATGGCTACACCTTC CASSLSGYGYTF NA TRBJ1-2 TRBV7-2 NA
TGTGCCAGCGCCGTGACGGGACAGAGCTACGAGCAGTACTTC CASAVTGQSYEQYF NA TRBJ2-7 TRBV28 TRBD1
TGTGCCAGCAGCTTAGCGCCTCCAGGGACTAATGAAAAACTGTTTTTT CASSLAPPGTNEKLFF NA TRBJ1-4 TRBV7-6 NA
TGTGCCAGAAGGGTGACCCAGGGACCAACGGGAGAAAAACTGTTTTTT CARRVTQGPTGEKLFF NA TRBJ1-4 TRBV5-3 NA
TGCGCCAGCGCCCGGGACAGGGCGTCTGGGGCCAACGTCCTGACTTTC CASARDRASGANVLTF NA TRBJ2-6 TRBV5-1 TRBD1
TGTGCCAGCAGTCCGCGACAGGGTGGTCAGCCCCAGCATTTT CASSPRQGGQPQHF NA TRBJ1-5 TRBV6-6 TRBD1
TGTGCCAGCAGTGAGGGGACTAGCGGCACCGGGGAGCTGTTTTTT CASSEGTSGTGELFF NA TRBJ2-2 TRBV6-4 TRBD2
TGTGCCAGTAGAGTGCTCCATACATCCAGGGGCACTGAAGCTTTCTTT CASRVLHTSRGTEAFF NA TRBJ1-1 TRBV19 NA
TGTGCCAGCAGCTTATCGGTGGGAGCGGCTTGGTCGGAGACCCAGTACTTC CASSLSVGAAWSETQYF NA TRBJ2-5 TRBV7-2 NA
TGTGCCAGCAGCCAAACACTAGGCCCTTACAATGAGCAGTTCTTC CASSQTLGPYNEQFF NA TRBJ2-1 TRBV5-4 NA
TGTGCCAGCAGCTTAGCGAGACTAGCGGGAGGTAATGAGCAGTTCTTC CASSLARLAGGNEQFF NA TRBJ2-1 TRBV7-9 TRBD2